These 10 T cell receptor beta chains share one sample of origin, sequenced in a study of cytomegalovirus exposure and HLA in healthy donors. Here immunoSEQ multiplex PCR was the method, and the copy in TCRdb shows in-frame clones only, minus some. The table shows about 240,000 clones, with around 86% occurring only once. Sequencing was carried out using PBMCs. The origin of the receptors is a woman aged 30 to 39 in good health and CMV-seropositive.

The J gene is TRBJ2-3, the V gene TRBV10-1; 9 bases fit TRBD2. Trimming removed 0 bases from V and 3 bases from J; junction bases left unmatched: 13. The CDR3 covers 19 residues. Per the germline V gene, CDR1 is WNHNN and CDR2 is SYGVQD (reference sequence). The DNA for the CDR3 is TGCGCCAGCAGTGAGTCCCTGGTGGTAGCGGGAGTGAGAACAGATACGCAGTATTTT. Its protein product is CASSESLVVAGVRTDTQYF.

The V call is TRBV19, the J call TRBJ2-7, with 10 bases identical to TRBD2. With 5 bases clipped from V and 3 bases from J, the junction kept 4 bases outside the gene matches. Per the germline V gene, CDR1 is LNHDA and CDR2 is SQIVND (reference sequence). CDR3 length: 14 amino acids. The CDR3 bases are TGTGCCAGTAGTGTACTAGCGGGGAACTACGAGCAGTACTTC. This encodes CASSVLAGNYEQYF.

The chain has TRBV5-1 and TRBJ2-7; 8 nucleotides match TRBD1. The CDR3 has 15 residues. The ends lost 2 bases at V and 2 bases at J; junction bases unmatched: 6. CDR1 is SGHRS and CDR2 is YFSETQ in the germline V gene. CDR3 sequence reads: CASSLGRQGPYEQYF. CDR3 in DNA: TGCGCCAGCAGCTTAGGCCGACAGGGGCCCTACGAGCAGTACTTC. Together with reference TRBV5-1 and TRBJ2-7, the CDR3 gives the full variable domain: KAGVTQTPRYLIKTRGQQVTLSCSPISGHRSVSWYQQTPGQGLQFLFEYFSETQRNKGNFPGRFSGRQFSNSRSEMNVSTLELGDSALYLCASSLGRQGPYEQYFGPGTRLTVT.

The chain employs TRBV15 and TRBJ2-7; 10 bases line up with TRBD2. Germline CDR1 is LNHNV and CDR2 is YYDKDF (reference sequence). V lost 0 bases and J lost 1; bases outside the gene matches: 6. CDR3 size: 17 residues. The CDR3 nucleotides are TGTGCCACCAGCAGAGATTTGGTGACTAGCGGGTCCTACGAGCAGTACTTC. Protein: CATSRDLVTSGSYEQYF.

The CDR3 reads CASSLGGGSRNEQFF. The CDR3 DNA reads TGTGCCAGCAGCTTAGGTGGCGGGAGCCGCAATGAGCAGTTCTTC. The gene calls are TRBV7-9 and TRBJ2-1; TRBD2 matches at 7 bases. CDR1 and CDR2 (germline): SEHNR, FQNEAQ (reference sequence). The CDR3 is made up of 15 amino acids. With V trimmed by 1 base and J by 6 bases, 6 bases remained unmatched.

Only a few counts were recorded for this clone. CDR3 sequence (DNA): TGTGCCAGCAGCTCTCCAAAGGACAGATATGGCTACACCTTC. As protein: CASSSPKDRYGYTF. The V gene is TRBV11-2, the J gene TRBJ1-2; D is possibly TRBD1 (6 bases). Trimming removed 4 bases from V and 5 bases from J, with 14 bases in between. Germline CDR1 and CDR2: SGHAT and FQNNGV. The CDR3 consists of 14 residues.

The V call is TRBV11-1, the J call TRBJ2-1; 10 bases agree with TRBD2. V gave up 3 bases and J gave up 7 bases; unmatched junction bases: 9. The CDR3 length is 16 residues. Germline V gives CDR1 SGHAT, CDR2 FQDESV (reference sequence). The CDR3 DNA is TGTGCCAGCAGCTTCACCGGGGCTAGCGGGAGTAATGAGCAGTTCTTC. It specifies CASSFTGASGSNEQFF.

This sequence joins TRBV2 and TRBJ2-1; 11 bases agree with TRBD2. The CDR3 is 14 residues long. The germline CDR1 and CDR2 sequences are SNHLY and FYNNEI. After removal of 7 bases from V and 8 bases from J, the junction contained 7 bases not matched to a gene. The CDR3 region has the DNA TGTGCCAGCAAAACTAGCGGGAGTCGGGATGAGCAGTTCTTC. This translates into CASKTSGSRDEQFF.

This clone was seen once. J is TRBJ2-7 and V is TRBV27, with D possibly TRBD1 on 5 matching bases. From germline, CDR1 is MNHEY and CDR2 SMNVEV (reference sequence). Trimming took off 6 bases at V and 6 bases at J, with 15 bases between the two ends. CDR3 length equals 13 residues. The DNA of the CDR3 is TGTGCCAGCAGCCTTTTAGGGGTCTCCGAGCAGTACTTC. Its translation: CASSLLGVSEQYF.

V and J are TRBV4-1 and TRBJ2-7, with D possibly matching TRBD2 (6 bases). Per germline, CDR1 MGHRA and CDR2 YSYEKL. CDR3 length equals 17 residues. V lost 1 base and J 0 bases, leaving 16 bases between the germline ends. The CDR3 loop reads CASSQVYQAGFSYEQYF. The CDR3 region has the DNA TGCGCCAGCAGCCAAGTTTATCAGGCGGGATTCTCCTACGAGCAGTACTTC.